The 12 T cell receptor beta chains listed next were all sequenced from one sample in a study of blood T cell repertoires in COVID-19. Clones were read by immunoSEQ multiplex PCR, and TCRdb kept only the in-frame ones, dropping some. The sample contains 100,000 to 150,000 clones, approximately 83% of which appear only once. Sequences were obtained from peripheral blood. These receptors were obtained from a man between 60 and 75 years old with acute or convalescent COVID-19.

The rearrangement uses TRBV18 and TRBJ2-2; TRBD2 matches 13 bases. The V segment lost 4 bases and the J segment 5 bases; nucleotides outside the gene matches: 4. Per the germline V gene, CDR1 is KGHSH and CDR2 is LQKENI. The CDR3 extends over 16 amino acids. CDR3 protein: CASSLTSGRLTGELFF. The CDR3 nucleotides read TGTGCCAGCTCACTGACTAGCGGGAGGTTGACCGGGGAGCTGTTTTTT.

This chain's CDR3 is CASSERYRPDTQYF. In nucleotides, the CDR3 is TGTGCCAGCAGCGAGAGGTACCGTCCAGATACGCAGTATTTT. V is TRBV9 and J is TRBJ2-3; D is unclear. Germline V gene sequence: CDR1 SGDLS, CDR2 YYNGEE. This CDR3 has 14 residues. V lost 3 bases and J 4 bases, leaving 12 bases between the germline ends.

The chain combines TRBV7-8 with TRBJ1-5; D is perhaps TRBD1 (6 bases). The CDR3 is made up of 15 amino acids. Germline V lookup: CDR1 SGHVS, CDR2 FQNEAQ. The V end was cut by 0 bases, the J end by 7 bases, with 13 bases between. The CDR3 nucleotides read TGTGCCAGCAGCTTAGCCCCGGGGGGCGGGCAGCCCCAGCATTTT. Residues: CASSLAPGGGQPQHF.

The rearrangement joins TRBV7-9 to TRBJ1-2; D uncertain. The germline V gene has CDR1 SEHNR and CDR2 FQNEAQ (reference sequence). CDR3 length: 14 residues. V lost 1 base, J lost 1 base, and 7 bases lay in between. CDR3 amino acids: CASSLEGGNYGYTF. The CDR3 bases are TGTGCCAGCAGCTTAGAAGGCGGTAACTATGGCTACACCTTC.

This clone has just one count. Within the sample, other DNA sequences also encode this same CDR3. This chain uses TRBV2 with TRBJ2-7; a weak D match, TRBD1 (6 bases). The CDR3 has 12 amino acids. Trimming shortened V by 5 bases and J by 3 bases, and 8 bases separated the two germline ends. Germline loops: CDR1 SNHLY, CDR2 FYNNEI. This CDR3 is CASSYRVYEQYF. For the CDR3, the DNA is TGTGCCAGCAGTTACAGGGTCTACGAGCAGTACTTC.

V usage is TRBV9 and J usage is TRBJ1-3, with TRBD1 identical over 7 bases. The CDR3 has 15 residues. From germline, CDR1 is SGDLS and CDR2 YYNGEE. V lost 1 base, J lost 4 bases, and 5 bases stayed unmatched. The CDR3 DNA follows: TGTGCCAGCAGCGTAACACAGGGGATCGGAAACACCATATATTTT. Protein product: CASSVTQGIGNTIYF.

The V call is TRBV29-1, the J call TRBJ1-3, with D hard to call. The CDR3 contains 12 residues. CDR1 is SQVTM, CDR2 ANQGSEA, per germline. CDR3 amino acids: CSVRGSGNTIYF. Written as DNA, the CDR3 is TGCAGTGTGAGAGGCTCTGGAAACACCATATATTTT.

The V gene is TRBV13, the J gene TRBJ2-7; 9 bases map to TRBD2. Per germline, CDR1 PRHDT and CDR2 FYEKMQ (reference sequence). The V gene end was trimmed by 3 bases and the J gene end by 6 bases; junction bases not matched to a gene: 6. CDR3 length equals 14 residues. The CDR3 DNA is TGTGCCAGCAGCTTCTTAGCGGGAGAAAGCGAGCAGTACTTC. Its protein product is CASSFLAGESEQYF. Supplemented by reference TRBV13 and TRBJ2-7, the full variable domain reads AAGVIQSPRHLIKEKRETATLKCYPIPRHDTVYWYQQGPGQDPQFLISFYEKMQSDKGSIPDRFSAQQFSDYHSELNMSSLELGDSALYFCASSFLAGESEQYFGPGTRLTVT.

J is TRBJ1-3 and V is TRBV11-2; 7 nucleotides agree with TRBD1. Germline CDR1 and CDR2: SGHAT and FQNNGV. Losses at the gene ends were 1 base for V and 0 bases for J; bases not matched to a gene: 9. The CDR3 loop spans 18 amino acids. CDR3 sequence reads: CASSLGQPGQPSGNTIYF. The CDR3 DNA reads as TGTGCCAGCAGCTTAGGACAACCGGGACAGCCCTCTGGAAACACCATATATTTT.

The CDR3 bases are TGTGCCAGCTCTCAACAGGGATCCACTAATGAAAAACTGTTTTTT. This encodes CASSQQGSTNEKLFF. The gene calls are TRBV18 and TRBJ1-4; perhaps TRBD1 as D (6 bases). Per the germline V gene, CDR1 is KGHSH and CDR2 is LQKENI. The length of the CDR3 is 15 residues. V lost 6 bases and J lost 2, with 13 bases in between.

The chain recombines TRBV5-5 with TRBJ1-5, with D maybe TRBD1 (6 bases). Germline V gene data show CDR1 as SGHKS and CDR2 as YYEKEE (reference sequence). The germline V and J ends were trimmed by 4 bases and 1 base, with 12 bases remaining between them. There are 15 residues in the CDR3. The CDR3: CASSPQGRSNQPQHF. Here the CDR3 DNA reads TGTGCCAGCAGCCCACAGGGAAGGAGCAATCAGCCCCAGCATTTT.

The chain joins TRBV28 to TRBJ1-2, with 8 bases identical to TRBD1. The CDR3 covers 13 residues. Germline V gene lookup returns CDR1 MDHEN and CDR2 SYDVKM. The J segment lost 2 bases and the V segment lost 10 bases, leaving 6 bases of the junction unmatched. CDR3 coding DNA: TGTGCCACCGAACGGACAGGGAACTATGGCTACACCTTC. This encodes CATERTGNYGYTF.